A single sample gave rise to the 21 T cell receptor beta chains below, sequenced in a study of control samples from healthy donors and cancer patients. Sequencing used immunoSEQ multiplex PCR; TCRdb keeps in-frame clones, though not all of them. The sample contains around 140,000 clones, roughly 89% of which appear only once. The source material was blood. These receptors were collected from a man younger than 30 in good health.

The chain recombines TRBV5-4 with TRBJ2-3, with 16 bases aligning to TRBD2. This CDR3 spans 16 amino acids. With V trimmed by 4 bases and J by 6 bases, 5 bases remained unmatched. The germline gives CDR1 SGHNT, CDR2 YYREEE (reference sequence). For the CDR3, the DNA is TGTGCCAGCAGCCAGGGACTAGCGGGGGGGAGTGATACGCAGTATTTT. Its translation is CASSQGLAGGSDTQYF. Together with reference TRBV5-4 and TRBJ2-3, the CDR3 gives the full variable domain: ETGVTQSPTHLIKTRGQQVTLRCSSQSGHNTVSWYQQALGQGPQFIFQYYREEENGRGNFPPRFSGLQFPNYSSELNVNALELDDSALYLCASSQGLAGGSDTQYFGPGTRLTVL.

The CDR3 sequence is CASSIGSSYEQYF. CDR3 coding DNA: TGTGCCAGTAGTATAGGAAGCTCCTACGAGCAGTACTTC. The chain has TRBV19 and TRBJ2-7; D not certain. From germline, CDR1 is LNHDA and CDR2 SQIVND (reference sequence). Trimming left V 1 base short and J 0 bases short, with 4 bases between. The CDR3 is 13 amino acids.

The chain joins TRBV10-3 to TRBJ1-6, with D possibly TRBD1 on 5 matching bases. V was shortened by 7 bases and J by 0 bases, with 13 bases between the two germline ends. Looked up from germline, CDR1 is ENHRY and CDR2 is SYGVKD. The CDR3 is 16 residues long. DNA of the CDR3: TGTGCCATCACCCCTGGGGGGAGCTCCTATAATTCACCCCTCCACTTT. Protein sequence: CAITPGGSSYNSPLHF.

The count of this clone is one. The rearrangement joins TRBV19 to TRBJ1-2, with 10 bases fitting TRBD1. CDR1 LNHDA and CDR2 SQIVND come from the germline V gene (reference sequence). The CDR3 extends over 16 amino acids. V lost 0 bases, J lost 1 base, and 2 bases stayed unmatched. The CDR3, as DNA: TGTGCCAGTAGTATAGACGGACAGGGGGTTAACTATGGCTACACCTTC. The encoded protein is CASSIDGQGVNYGYTF.

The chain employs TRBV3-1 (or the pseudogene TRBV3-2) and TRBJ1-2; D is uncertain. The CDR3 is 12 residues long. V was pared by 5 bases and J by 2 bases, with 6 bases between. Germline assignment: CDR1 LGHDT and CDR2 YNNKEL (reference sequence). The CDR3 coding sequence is TGTGCCAGCAGCAGTCTAAACTATGGCTACACCTTC. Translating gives CASSSLNYGYTF.

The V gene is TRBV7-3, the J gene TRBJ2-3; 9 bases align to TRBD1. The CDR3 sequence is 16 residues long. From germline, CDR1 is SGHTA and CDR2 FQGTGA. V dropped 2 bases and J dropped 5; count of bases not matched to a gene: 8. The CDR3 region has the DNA TGTGCCAGCAGCTTAGGGACAGGGTCAATAAGAGATACGCAGTATTTT. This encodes CASSLGTGSIRDTQYF.

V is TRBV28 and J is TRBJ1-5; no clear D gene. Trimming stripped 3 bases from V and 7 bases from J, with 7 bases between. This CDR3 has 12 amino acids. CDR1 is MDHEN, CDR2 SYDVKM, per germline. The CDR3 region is CASSFVNQPQHF. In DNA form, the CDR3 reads TGTGCCAGCAGTTTCGTCAACCAGCCCCAGCATTTT.

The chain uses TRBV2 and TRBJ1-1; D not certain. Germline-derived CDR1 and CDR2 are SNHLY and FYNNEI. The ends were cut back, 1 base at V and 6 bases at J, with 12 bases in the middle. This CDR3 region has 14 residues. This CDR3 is CASSEDGRRAEAFF. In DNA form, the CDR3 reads TGTGCCAGCAGTGAAGACGGGAGAAGGGCTGAAGCTTTCTTT. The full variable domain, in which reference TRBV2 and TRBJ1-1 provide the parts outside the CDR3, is EPEVTQTPSHQVTQMGQEVILRCVPISNHLYFYWYRQILGQKVEFLVSFYNNEISEKSEIFDDQFSVERPDGSNFTLKIRSTKLEDSAMYFCASSEDGRRAEAFFGQGTRLTVV.

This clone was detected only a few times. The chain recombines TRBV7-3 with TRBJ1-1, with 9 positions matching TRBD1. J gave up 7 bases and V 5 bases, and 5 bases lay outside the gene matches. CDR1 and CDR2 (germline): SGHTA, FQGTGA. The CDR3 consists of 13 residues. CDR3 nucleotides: TGTGCCAGCAGCCAACAGGGGGCGGGTGAAGCTTTCTTT. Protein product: CASSQQGAGEAFF. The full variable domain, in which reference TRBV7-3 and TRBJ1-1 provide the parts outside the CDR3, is GAGVSQTPSNKVTEKGKYVELRCDPISGHTALYWYRQSLGQGPEFLIYFQGTGAADDSGLPNDRFFAVRPEGSVSTLKIQRTERGDSAVYLCASSQQGAGEAFFGQGTRLTVV.

DNA for the CDR3: TGTGCCAGCAGCCAGCGGACAGGGAGGGATGAGCAGTTCTTC. Translated, it gives CASSQRTGRDEQFF. The V call is TRBV3-1 (or the pseudogene TRBV3-2), the J call TRBJ2-1; D possibly corresponds to TRBD1 (8 bases). This CDR3 is 14 amino acids long. V was clipped by 3 bases and J by 8 bases, with 14 bases between them. The germline V gene encodes CDR1 LGHDT and CDR2 YNNKEL (reference sequence).

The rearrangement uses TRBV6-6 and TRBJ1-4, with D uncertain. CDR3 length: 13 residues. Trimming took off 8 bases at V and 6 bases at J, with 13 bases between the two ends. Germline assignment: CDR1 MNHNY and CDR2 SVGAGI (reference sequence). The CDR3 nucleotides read TGTGCCAGCGGCCCGGGAGCTTATGAAAAACTGTTTTTT. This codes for CASGPGAYEKLFF.

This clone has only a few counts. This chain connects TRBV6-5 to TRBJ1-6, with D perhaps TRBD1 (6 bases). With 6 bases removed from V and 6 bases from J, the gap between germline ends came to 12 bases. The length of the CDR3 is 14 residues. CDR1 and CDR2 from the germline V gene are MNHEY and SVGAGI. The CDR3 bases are TGTGCCAGCAGCCGGACAGCCGTTAATTCACCCCTCCACTTT. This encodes CASSRTAVNSPLHF.

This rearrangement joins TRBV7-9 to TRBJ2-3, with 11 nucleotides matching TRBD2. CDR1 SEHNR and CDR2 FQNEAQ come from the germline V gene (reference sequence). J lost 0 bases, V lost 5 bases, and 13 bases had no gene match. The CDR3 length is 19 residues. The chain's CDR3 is CASSGFSGGAKFSTDTQYF. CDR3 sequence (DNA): TGTGCCAGCAGCGGGTTTAGCGGGGGGGCGAAGTTTAGCACAGATACGCAGTATTTT.

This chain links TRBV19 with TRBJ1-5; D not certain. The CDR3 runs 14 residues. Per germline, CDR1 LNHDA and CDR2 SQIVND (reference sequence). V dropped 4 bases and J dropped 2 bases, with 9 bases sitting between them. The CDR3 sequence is CASSNSGGNQPQHF. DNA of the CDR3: TGTGCCAGTAGTAACTCGGGAGGCAATCAGCCCCAGCATTTT.

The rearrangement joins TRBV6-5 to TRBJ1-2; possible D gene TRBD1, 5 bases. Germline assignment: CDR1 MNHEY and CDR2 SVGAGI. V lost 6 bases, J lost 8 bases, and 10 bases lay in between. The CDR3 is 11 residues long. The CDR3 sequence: CASRSREGYTF. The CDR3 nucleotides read TGTGCCAGCAGGTCCAGGGAGGGCTACACCTTC.

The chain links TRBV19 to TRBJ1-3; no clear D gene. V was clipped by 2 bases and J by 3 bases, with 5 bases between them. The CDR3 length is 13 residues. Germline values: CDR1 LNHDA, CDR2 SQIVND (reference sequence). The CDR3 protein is CASSIRVGNTIYF. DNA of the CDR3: TGTGCCAGTAGTATAAGGGTTGGAAACACCATATATTTT.

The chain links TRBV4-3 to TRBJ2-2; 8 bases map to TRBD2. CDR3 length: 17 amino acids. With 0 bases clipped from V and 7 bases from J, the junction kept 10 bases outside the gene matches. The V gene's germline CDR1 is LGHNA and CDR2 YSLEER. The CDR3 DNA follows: TGCGCCAGCAGCCAAGATCTGGCCGGGGGGGCTCTCGGGGAGCTGTTTTTT. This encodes CASSQDLAGGALGELFF.

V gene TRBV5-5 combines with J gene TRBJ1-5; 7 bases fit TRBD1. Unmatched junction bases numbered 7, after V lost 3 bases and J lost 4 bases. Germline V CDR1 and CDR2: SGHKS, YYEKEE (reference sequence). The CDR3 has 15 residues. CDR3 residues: CASSWGTAQNQPQHF. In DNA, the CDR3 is TGTGCCAGCAGCTGGGGGACAGCTCAGAATCAGCCCCAGCATTTT.

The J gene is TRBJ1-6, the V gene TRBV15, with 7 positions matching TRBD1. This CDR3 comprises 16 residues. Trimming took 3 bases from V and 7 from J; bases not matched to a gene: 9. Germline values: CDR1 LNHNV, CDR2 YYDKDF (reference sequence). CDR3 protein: CATSRGNTGANSPLHF. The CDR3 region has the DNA TGTGCCACCAGCAGGGGAAATACAGGGGCCAATTCACCCCTCCACTTT.

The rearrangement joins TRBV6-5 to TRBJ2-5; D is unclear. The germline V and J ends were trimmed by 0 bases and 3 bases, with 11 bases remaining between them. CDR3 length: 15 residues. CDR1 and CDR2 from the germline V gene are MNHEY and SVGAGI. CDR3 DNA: TGTGCCAGCAGTTACTCGATCGGGTCAGAAGAGACCCAGTACTTC. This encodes CASSYSIGSEETQYF.

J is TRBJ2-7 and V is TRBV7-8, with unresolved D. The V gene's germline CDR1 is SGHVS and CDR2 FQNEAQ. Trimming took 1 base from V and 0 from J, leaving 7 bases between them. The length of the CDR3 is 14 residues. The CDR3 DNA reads TGTGCCAGCAGCTTAGGCACCTTCTCCTACGAGCAGTACTTC. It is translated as CASSLGTFSYEQYF. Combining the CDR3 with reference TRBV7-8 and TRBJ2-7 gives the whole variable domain GAGVSQSPRYKVAKRGQDVALRCDPISGHVSLFWYQQALGQGPEFLTYFQNEAQLDKSGLPSDRFFAERPEGSVSTLKIQRTQQEDSAVYLCASSLGTFSYEQYFGPGTRLTVT.